The clone carrying this T cell receptor beta chain turned up a few times. Its antigen is not identified. The PCR used 60 Vbeta and 13 Jbeta primers. The method was immunoSEQ multiplex PCR; TCRdb's version includes in-frame clones alone and lacks a portion of them. Of fewer than 300,000 clones listed, 80% are singletons. V gave up 3 bases and J gave up 4 bases, with 18 bases separating them. The germline gives CDR1 MGHRA, CDR2 YSYEKL. The CDR3 is 16 amino acids. The entry originates in a study of cytomegalovirus exposure and HLA in healthy donors. General observations from the study: Most of the TCR beta V segments (in an earlier analysis) were productive either about 87% or about 30% of the time. There were some public TCRs occurring in many donors, but most TCR sequences were rare. One later analysis reportedly identified an Asian-associated ancestry cluster that showed fewer N-insertions than the roughly 640-donor mean. HLA allele associations emerged for fewer than 20,000 TCR beta sequences in a later analysis, at 0.05 false discovery rate.

The chain carries TRBV4-1 and TRBJ1-2; D is possibly TRBD1 (5 bases). Sequences were obtained from PBMCs. This sequence originates from a girl aged 2-15 years in good health and CMV-seronegative. The CDR3, as DNA: TGCGCCAGCAGCCAGGTCGGGACGGGGGAGGGCTATGGCTACACCTTC. Its protein product is CASSQVGTGEGYGYTF.